Presented here are 7 T cell receptor beta chains from one specimen sequenced in a study of Ad26.COV2.S vaccination and SARS-CoV-2 variants. Sequencing was performed with immunoSEQ multiplex PCR; in TCRdb, only in-frame clones are kept and a portion is missing. In the table there are 430,000 or so clones, approximately 89% of which are singletons. Treatment given: 15 to 20 received Ad26.COV2.S at low or high dose, single or two shots; about five received placebo; per-sample allocation not given. Samples were taken on day 63 after the first vaccine or placebo injection. The sequences come from peripheral blood, collected in a trial of Ad26.COV2.S vaccine versus placebo. The receptor set was obtained from a person aged 18-65 years who received the Ad26.COV2.S COVID-19 vaccine or a placebo.

The V and J genes are TRBV27 and TRBJ1-5, with D unresolved. Germline CDR1 is MNHEY and CDR2 is SMNVEV (reference sequence). Between the trimmed V and J ends, which lost 3 bases and 5 bases, there was a span of 20 bases. The CDR3 runs 17 residues. DNA of the CDR3: TGTGCCAGCAGTTTCCGGCCCATTTCCAGGCCAGATCAGCCCCAGCATTTT. Translation: CASSFRPISRPDQPQHF.

The chain recombines TRBV5-1 with TRBJ2-1; 8 nucleotides agree with TRBD1. J lost 7 bases, V lost 0 bases, and 6 bases had no gene match. There are 15 residues in the CDR3. CDR1 is SGHRS and CDR2 is YFSETQ in the germline V gene. In DNA, the CDR3 is TGCGCCAGCAGCTTGGAGGGACAGGTCTGGAATGAGCAGTTCTTC. Its translation: CASSLEGQVWNEQFF.

The chain employs TRBV5-6 and TRBJ2-2; D may match TRBD1 or TRBD2 (6 bases each). This CDR3 is 17 amino acids long. V dropped 3 bases and J dropped 2 bases, with 17 bases sitting between them. CDR1 and CDR2 (germline): SGHDT, YYEEEE. The DNA of the CDR3 is TGTGCCAGCAGCTGGGTGTTGGGGGGCGGCAACACCGGGGAGCTGTTTTTT. Translating gives CASSWVLGGGNTGELFF.

The genes are TRBV5-1 and TRBJ2-1, with D maybe TRBD1 (6 bases). Germline CDR1 is SGHRS and CDR2 is YFSETQ. The CDR3 is 17 residues long. The germline V and J ends were trimmed by 1 base and 2 bases, with 16 bases remaining between them. In DNA, the CDR3 is TGCGCCAGCAGCTTGACTCGACAGACAGGCGCCTACAATGAGCAGTTCTTC. This codes for CASSLTRQTGAYNEQFF.

The chain links TRBV4-2 to TRBJ1-6; unclear D gene. Trimming took 4 bases from V and 0 from J, leaving 16 bases between them. The germline V gene encodes CDR1 LGHNA and CDR2 YNFKEQ. The CDR3 loop spans 18 amino acids. CDR3 amino acids: CASSPRTRPSSYNSPLHF. The CDR3 DNA reads TGTGCCAGCAGCCCTAGAACGAGGCCCAGCTCCTATAATTCACCCCTCCACTTT.

The chain uses TRBV5-6 and TRBJ2-3; either TRBD1 or TRBD2 may supply D (5 bases each). The germline V gene has CDR1 SGHDT and CDR2 YYEEEE. The V end lost 5 bases, the J end lost 14 bases, and 24 bases lay between the germline ends. The CDR3 is 14 residues long. CDR3 sequence (DNA): TGTGCCAGCAGGGGATGGGGGTATATTGAAGGTCCGTATTTT. It yields the protein CASRGWGYIEGPYF.

The chain is built from TRBV3-1 (or the pseudogene TRBV3-2) and TRBJ2-3; a weak D match, TRBD1 (6 bases). This CDR3 has 17 residues. Germline V gene data show CDR1 as LGHDT and CDR2 as YNNKEL (reference sequence). The ends were cut back, 0 bases at V and 0 bases at J, with 13 bases in the middle. The CDR3 loop reads CASSQDLARGSTDTQYF. The DNA for the CDR3 is TGTGCCAGCAGCCAAGATTTAGCCAGGGGAAGCACAGATACGCAGTATTTT.